The entry below describes one TCR beta chain. Its specificity is not known. This sample is drawn from a study of OX40 agonist ivuxolimab in advanced cancers. The study, taken as a whole, reports: By week 6 at 0.1 to 3.0 mg/kg, blood CD4+ and CD8+ T cells had expanded clonally.

The CDR3 length is 14 residues. Germline values: CDR1 SGHTA, CDR2 FQGNSA. The junction had 4 bases not matched to a gene; V was cut back by 5 bases and J by 0 bases. Exclusion applied to patients with autoimmune disease history or systemic immunosuppression. At cycle 4 day 1, cycle 7 day 1, and baseline, blood was sampled. Assay: immunoSEQ multiplex PCR; the TCRdb copy retains only in-frame clones and omits some. The repertoire holds about 95,000 clones, with 89% as singletons. This chain joins TRBV7-2 and TRBJ2-7; 7 nucleotides align to TRBD1. Sequencing used CD4+ or CD8+ T cells sorted from blood, obtained in a trial of the OX40 agonist ivuxolimab. This receptor was taken from an adult with an advanced solid tumor such as melanoma, head and neck, liver or kidney cancer. Here the CDR3 reads CASSLGTASYEQYF. The CDR3 DNA follows: TGTGCCAGCAGCCTCGGGACAGCCTCCTACGAGCAGTACTTC.